This TCR beta chain is drawn from a study of shared clonotypes between healthy human individuals. Assay: immunoSEQ multiplex PCR; the TCRdb copy retains only in-frame clones and omits some. There are fewer than 600,000 clones in the sample; roughly 72% occur only once, and around 12% lies in the top ten. This CDR3 contains 13 residues. Per the germline V gene, CDR1 is SNHLY and CDR2 is FYNNEI. The V and J ends lost 10 bases and 2 bases respectively, with 14 bases between them. The specimen sequenced was PBMCs. This sequence was found in a woman aged 40-49 years in good health. Some clones in this sample may be carry-over from other donors' samples. The J gene is TRBJ1-1, the V gene TRBV2; D not certain. CDR3 amino acids: CATLLDTNTEAFF. For the CDR3, the DNA is TGTGCCACCCTGTTAGACACCAACACTGAAGCTTTCTTT.